The sequence of this TCR beta chain was determined in a study of blood T cells in healthy people across ages. The study, taken as a whole, reports: The unknown donor CMV status may have confounded expanded clonotype changes.

Ten milliliters of peripheral blood were drawn from each donor into EDTA-treated tubes. There were at least 5.5 micrograms of total RNA extracted from every sample. Concerning this clonotype: Its specificity is not known.

The junction had 4 bases not matched to a gene; V was cut back by 0 bases and J by 0 bases. CDR3 length: 16 amino acids. In germline, CDR1 is SGHRS, CDR2 YFSETQ. Together with a sample-barcoded 5' primer, a J-beta primer mix was included in a second PCR lasting roughly 7 to 11 cycles. Using its own MiXCR run on the 5' RACE reads, TCRdb lists one record per CDR3 protein. Seen here are around 400,000 distinct CDR3 sequences, 50% to 60% observed once, and the top ten hold around 49%. Sequencing was done on a sample of blood. The chain links TRBV5-1 to TRBJ2-7; 9 bases match TRBD1. The sequence was obtained from a man aged 60 to 69 in good health. The CDR3 region is CASSLEGTGSSYEQYF. In nucleotides, the CDR3 is TGCGCCAGCAGCTTGGAAGGGACAGGGAGCTCCTACGAGCAGTACTTC.